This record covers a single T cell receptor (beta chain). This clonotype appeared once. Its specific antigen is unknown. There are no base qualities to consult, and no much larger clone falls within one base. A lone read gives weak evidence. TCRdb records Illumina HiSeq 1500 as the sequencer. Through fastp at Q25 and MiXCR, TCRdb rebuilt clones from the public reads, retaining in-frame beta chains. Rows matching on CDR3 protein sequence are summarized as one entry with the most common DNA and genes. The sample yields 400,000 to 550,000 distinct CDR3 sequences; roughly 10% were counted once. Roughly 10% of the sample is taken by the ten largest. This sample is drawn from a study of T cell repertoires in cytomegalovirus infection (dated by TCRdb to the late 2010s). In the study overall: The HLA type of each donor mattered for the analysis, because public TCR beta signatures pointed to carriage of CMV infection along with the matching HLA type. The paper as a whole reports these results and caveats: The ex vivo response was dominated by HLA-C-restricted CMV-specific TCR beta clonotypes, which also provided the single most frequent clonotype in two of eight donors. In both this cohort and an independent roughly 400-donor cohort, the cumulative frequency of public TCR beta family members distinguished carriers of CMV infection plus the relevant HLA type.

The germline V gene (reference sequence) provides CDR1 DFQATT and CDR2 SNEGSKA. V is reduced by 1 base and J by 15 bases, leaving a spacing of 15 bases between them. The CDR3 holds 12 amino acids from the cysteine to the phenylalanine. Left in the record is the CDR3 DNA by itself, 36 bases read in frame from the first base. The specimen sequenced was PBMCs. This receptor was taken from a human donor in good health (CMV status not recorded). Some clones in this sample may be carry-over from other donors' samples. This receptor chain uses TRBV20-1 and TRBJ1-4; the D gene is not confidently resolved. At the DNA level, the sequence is TGCAGTGCTAGAGGCGAGGCCCGAAGGGTGTTTTTT. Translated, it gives CSARGEARRVFF.